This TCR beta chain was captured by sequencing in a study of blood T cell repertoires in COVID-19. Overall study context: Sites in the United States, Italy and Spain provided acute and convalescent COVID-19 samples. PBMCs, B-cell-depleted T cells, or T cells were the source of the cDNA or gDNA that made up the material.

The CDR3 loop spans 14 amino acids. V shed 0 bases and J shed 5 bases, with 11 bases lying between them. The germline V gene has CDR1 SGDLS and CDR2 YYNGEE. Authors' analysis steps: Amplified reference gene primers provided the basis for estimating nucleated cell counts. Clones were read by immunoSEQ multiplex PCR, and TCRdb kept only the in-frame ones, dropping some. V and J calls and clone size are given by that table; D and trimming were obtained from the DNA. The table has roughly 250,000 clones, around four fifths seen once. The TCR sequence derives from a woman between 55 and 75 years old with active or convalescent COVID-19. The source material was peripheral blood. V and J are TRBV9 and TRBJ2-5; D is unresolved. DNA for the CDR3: TGTGCCAGCAGCGTAGGGCCCCTCGGGGAGACCCAGTACTTC. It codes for CASSVGPLGETQYF.